The 7 T cell receptor beta chains below were found in one sample sequenced in a study of cytomegalovirus exposure and HLA in healthy donors. The PCR had 60 Vbeta and 13 Jbeta primers. This table comes from immunoSEQ multiplex PCR, and its TCRdb copy is limited to in-frame clones, with some not included. The sample holds around 130,000 clones, 75% to 85% seen once. Sequenced input: PBMCs. The receptor set was obtained from a male donor in good health and CMV-seropositive.

This chain joins TRBV6-5 and TRBJ2-7, with D possibly being TRBD2 (5 bases). CDR3 length: 13 amino acids. Trimming pared 2 bases from V and 0 bases from J, leaving 5 bases between. The germline gives CDR1 MNHEY, CDR2 SVGAGI. The CDR3: CASSYRDSYEQYF. DNA for the CDR3: TGTGCCAGCAGTTACCGGGACTCCTACGAGCAGTACTTC.

In DNA form, the CDR3 reads TGTGCCAGCAGCTTACAGGGGGCGGGGTTGGACATTCAGTACTTC. Its translation is CASSLQGAGLDIQYF. This sequence joins TRBV5-5 and TRBJ2-4; 9 nucleotides line up with TRBD1. The CDR3 contains 15 residues. Germline V lookup: CDR1 SGHKS, CDR2 YYEKEE (reference sequence). V lost 2 bases and J lost 8; bases outside the gene matches: 8.

Remarks on this clone: One end of the junction varies from germline; a read error may be responsible. Other DNA sequences of this sample code for an identical CDR3. The chain has TRBV6-6 and TRBJ2-7; 7 nucleotides match TRBD2. The CDR3 length is 16 residues. The V gene's germline CDR1 is MNHNY and CDR2 SVGAGI (reference sequence). For the CDR3, the DNA is TGTGCCAGCAGCTACTCGACAAGCGGGAATGACTACGAGCAGTACTTC. Translated: CASSYSTSGNDYEQYF.

This CDR3 is CASSLAANYGYTF. The CDR3 DNA is TGTGCCAGCAGTTTAGCGGCTAACTATGGCTACACCTTC. The chain recombines TRBV27 with TRBJ1-2; D is undetermined. Trimming removed 2 bases at V and 0 bases at J, with 4 bases between. CDR1 and CDR2 from the germline V gene are MNHEY and SMNVEV (reference sequence). The CDR3 consists of 13 residues.

V gene TRBV19 combines with J gene TRBJ2-6, with D perhaps TRBD2 (5 bases). The CDR3 sequence is 15 residues long. V was clipped by 10 bases and J by 5 bases, with 18 bases between them. Germline CDR1 reads LNHDA; CDR2 reads SQIVND (reference sequence). The CDR3 here is CATLSHGDWANVLTF. In nucleotides, the CDR3 is TGTGCCACCCTTTCTCACGGGGATTGGGCCAACGTCCTGACTTTC.

J is TRBJ2-5 and V is TRBV10-3; tentative D call: TRBD2 (5 bases). Germline-derived CDR1 and CDR2 are ENHRY and SYGVKD. The CDR3 is 15 residues long. Trimming took 4 bases from V and 2 from J, leaving 14 bases between them. CDR3 residues: CAISVEYGNQETQYF. The CDR3 DNA reads TGTGCCATCAGTGTTGAGTACGGGAATCAAGAGACCCAGTACTTC.

The sample holds a few counts of this clone. This chain links TRBV21-1 with TRBJ2-5; the listed D gene, TRBD2, was not tested against the DNA. TRBV21-1 is a known pseudogene. This CDR3 is 15 amino acids long. The CDR3 reads CASSKAAGRQETQYF. The CDR3 DNA reads TGTGCCAGCAGCAAAGCAGCGGGACGGCAAGAGACCCAGTACTTC.